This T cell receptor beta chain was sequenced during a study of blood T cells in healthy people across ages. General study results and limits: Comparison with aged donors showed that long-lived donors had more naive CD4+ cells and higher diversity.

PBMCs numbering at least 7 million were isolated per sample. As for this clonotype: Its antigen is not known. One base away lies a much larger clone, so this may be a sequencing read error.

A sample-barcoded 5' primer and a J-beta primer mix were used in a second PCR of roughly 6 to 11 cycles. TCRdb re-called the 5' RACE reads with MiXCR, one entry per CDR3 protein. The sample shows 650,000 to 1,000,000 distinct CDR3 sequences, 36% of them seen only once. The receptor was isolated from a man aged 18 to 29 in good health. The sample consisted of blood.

CDR3 sequence (DNA): TGCGCCGGCAGCTCTCGTGCGGGGGTTGGAGATACGCAGTATTTT. Amino acids: CAGSSRAGVGDTQYF. This sequence joins TRBV5-1 and TRBJ2-3; 7 positions match TRBD2. The germline gives CDR1 SGHRS, CDR2 YFSETQ. This CDR3 region has 15 residues.